The 32 T cell receptor beta chains given below trace back to one sample, sequenced in a study of cytomegalovirus exposure and HLA in healthy donors. PCR employed 60 Vbeta and 13 Jbeta primers. TCRdb keeps only in-frame clones here, not all; method: immunoSEQ multiplex PCR. The data show some 250,000 clones, more than 75% seen once. Sequencing was carried out using PBMCs. Source of these receptors: a woman in her thirties or forties in good health and CMV-seropositive.

V gene TRBV7-2 combines with J gene TRBJ2-7; 7 nucleotides match TRBD2. The V and J ends lost 6 bases and 0 bases, in that order; junction bases with no gene match: 2. CDR1 and CDR2 from the germline V gene are SGHTA and FQGNSA. The CDR3 has 13 residues. CDR3 residues: CASSSGYSYEQYF. CDR3 DNA sequence: TGTGCCAGCAGTAGCGGGTACTCCTACGAGCAGTACTTC.

Points on this clone: A read error may account for a junction end that differs from germline. Other nucleotide sequences from this sample produce the same CDR3. The gene calls are TRBV6-1 and TRBJ1-6, with D unresolved. Germline-derived CDR1 and CDR2 are MNHNS and SASEGT. This CDR3 contains 15 residues. CDR3 region: CATTASFGENSPLHF. Here the CDR3 DNA reads TGTGCCACCACAGCAAGTTTTGGGGAGAATTCCCCCCTCCACTTT.

The chain employs TRBV7-2 and TRBJ1-1; D perhaps matches TRBD1 (5 bases). V lost 5 bases to trimming and J lost 0 bases, with 13 bases between them. The CDR3 has 15 residues. The V gene's germline CDR1 is SGHTA and CDR2 FQGNSA. The CDR3 here is CASSALQGLNTEAFF. The DNA of the CDR3 is TGTGCCAGCAGCGCCCTCCAGGGTTTGAACACTGAAGCTTTCTTT.

V usage is TRBV11-2 and J usage is TRBJ2-5, with unresolved D. This CDR3 is built from 16 residues. V was clipped by 3 bases and J by 5 bases, with 19 bases between them. Germline assignment: CDR1 SGHAT and CDR2 FQNNGV. The CDR3 region has the DNA TGTGCCAGCAGCTTTTCCCTCTTCGTCCCCCGGGAGACCCAGTACTTC. Translated, it gives CASSFSLFVPRETQYF.

The chain is built from TRBV19 and TRBJ2-6; no clear D. Germline assignment: CDR1 LNHDA and CDR2 SQIVND (reference sequence). The CDR3 length is 15 residues. V was clipped by 5 bases and J by 0 bases, with 8 bases between them. DNA for the CDR3: TGTGCCAGTAGTCCCGGAGTCTCTGGGGCCAACGTCCTGACTTTC. Translation: CASSPGVSGANVLTF.

Of note for this clone: The junction shows a germline mismatch at one end, possibly a read error. The gene calls are TRBV7-7 and TRBJ2-1; 10 bases are a match to TRBD2. The CDR3 length is 15 residues. The germline gives CDR1 SSHAT, CDR2 FNYEAQ (reference sequence). The CDR3 protein is CASSLELAGNNEQFF. The CDR3 nucleotides read TGTGCTAGCAGCTTAGAACTAGCGGGAAACAATGAGCAGTTCTTC.

V and J are TRBV9 and TRBJ2-2; D ambiguous. In germline, CDR1 is SGDLS, CDR2 YYNGEE. Trimming pared 0 bases from V and 0 bases from J, leaving 9 bases between. This CDR3 spans 16 amino acids. The CDR3 is CASSVVAATNTGELFF. CDR3 nucleotide sequence: TGTGCCAGCAGCGTAGTAGCAGCGACGAACACCGGGGAGCTGTTTTTT.

This clone was observed once. The CDR3 sequence: CASSSQGSVNTEAFF. The CDR3 DNA follows: TGTGCCAGCAGCTCACAGGGTTCTGTGAACACTGAAGCTTTCTTT. The rearrangement uses TRBV5-6 and TRBJ1-1; D might be TRBD1 (6 bases). Trimming removed 3 bases at V and 0 bases at J, with 12 bases between. This CDR3 spans 15 amino acids. The V gene's germline CDR1 is SGHDT and CDR2 YYEEEE.

The chain links TRBV7-3 to TRBJ2-3; weak D call: TRBD1 (6 bases). The V end was cut by 1 base, the J end by 1 base, with 15 bases between. Germline V gene lookup returns CDR1 SGHTA and CDR2 FQGTGA. The CDR3 covers 17 residues. CDR3 sequence (DNA): TGTGCCAGCAGCTTAATTGCAGGGGAAAGAGGCACAGATACGCAGTATTTT. It translates to CASSLIAGERGTDTQYF.

The chain recombines TRBV2 with TRBJ1-1; TRBD1 is a possible D gene (6 bases). The CDR3 loop spans 14 amino acids. Germline V gives CDR1 SNHLY, CDR2 FYNNEI. Trimming took off 6 bases at V and 7 bases at J, with 18 bases between the two ends. The CDR3 reads CASRRTTGSVEAFF. CDR3 nucleotides: TGTGCCAGCAGAAGAACGACAGGATCTGTTGAAGCTTTCTTT.

V usage is TRBV9 and J usage is TRBJ2-3, with 8 bases fitting TRBD1. The trim removed 3 bases at V and 5 bases at J, leaving 11 bases unmatched. In germline, CDR1 is SGDLS, CDR2 YYNGEE. The CDR3 spans 16 residues. The CDR3 loop reads CASSGGRTGMGDTQYF. CDR3 sequence (DNA): TGTGCCAGCAGCGGGGGAAGGACAGGGATGGGAGATACGCAGTATTTT.

As DNA, the CDR3 is TGTGCCAGCAGCGTACTTGGGACTAGCGGCCCCTACGAGCAGTACTTC. Translated: CASSVLGTSGPYEQYF. The chain joins TRBV9 to TRBJ2-7; 11 bases fit TRBD2. Trimming took 1 base from V and 2 from J; bases not matched to a gene: 5. Germline CDR1 SGDLS, CDR2 YYNGEE. The CDR3 is 16 amino acids.

The gene calls are TRBV5-6 and TRBJ2-7; 7 bases map to TRBD2. CDR1 and CDR2 from the germline V gene are SGHDT and YYEEEE. V was clipped by 0 bases and J by 3 bases; unmatched bases: 0. The CDR3 has 13 amino acids. CDR3 DNA: TGTGCCAGCAGCTTGGGCGGGGGCTACGAGCAGTACTTC. This sequence encodes CASSLGGGYEQYF.

This clone was counted once. CDR3 in DNA: TGCGCCAGCAGCTTGGAAGGGACTAGCGGGGGGTTGAACACCGGGGAGCTGTTTTTT. Its protein is CASSLEGTSGGLNTGELFF. The chain has TRBV5-1 and TRBJ2-2; 15 nucleotides line up with TRBD2. V was pared by 0 bases and J by 1 base, with 4 bases of the junction left unmatched. Germline V lookup: CDR1 SGHRS, CDR2 YFSETQ. The CDR3 covers 19 residues.

This chain uses TRBV18 with TRBJ2-2, with 8 positions matching TRBD2. V lost 0 bases and J lost 7; bases outside the gene matches: 7. The CDR3 covers 16 residues. The germline gives CDR1 KGHSH, CDR2 LQKENI. The CDR3 here is CASSPPTGGPGGELFF. In DNA form, the CDR3 reads TGTGCCAGCTCACCACCGACGGGAGGGCCTGGCGGGGAGCTGTTTTTT.

This clone has more than one count but fewer than ten. The chain combines TRBV4-2 with TRBJ2-1, with D possibly being TRBD2 (6 bases). CDR1 and CDR2 from the germline V gene are LGHNA and YNFKEQ. There are 16 residues in the CDR3. The V and J ends lost 3 bases and 0 bases respectively, with 12 bases between them. The CDR3 loop reads CASSQLSGGSYNEQFF. CDR3 coding DNA: TGTGCCAGCAGCCAGCTTAGCGGAGGCTCCTACAATGAGCAGTTCTTC.

The chain combines TRBV10-3 with TRBJ2-5, with 10 bases matching TRBD1. With the DNA end fitting TRBJ2-7 better, the J assignment may be wrong. CDR3 size: 14 residues. Germline CDR1 ENHRY, CDR2 SYGVKD. The chain's CDR3 is CAISGWDRGGEQYF. In DNA form, the CDR3 reads TGTGCCATCAGTGGATGGGACAGGGGCGGCGAGCAGTACTTC.

V gene TRBV19 combines with J gene TRBJ1-6; D is perhaps TRBD1 (5 bases). The CDR3 covers 15 residues. V lost 6 bases and J 9 bases, leaving 18 bases between the germline ends. Per germline, CDR1 LNHDA and CDR2 SQIVND (reference sequence). CDR3 DNA: TGTGCCAGTAGCCTTCGACAGTCGGCCACTTCACCCCTCCACTTT. This gives the protein CASSLRQSATSPLHF.

The gene calls are TRBV9 and TRBJ1-3; the D gene is possibly TRBD1 (6 bases). The CDR3 has 15 amino acids. Germline V gene data show CDR1 as SGDLS and CDR2 as YYNGEE. Trimming removed 3 bases at V and 4 bases at J, with 14 bases between. CDR3 coding DNA: TGTGCCAGCAGCGATCCAGGGGCTGCGGGAAACACCATATATTTT. Protein sequence: CASSDPGAAGNTIYF.

The chain carries TRBV5-1 and TRBJ1-3; no firm D call. V lost 5 bases, J lost 0 bases, and 12 bases lay in between. The germline V gene encodes CDR1 SGHRS and CDR2 YFSETQ. This CDR3 region has 15 residues. The CDR3 protein is CASSKLSSSGNTIYF. In nucleotides, the CDR3 is TGCGCCAGCAGTAAGCTCTCAAGCTCTGGAAACACCATATATTTT.

V usage is TRBV5-4 and J usage is TRBJ1-2; D call uncertain. CDR3 length: 15 residues. Germline V gene sequence: CDR1 SGHNT, CDR2 YYREEE (reference sequence). V dropped 1 base and J dropped 1 base, with 11 bases sitting between them. CDR3 in amino acids: CASSLFFDFNYGYTF. Written as DNA, the CDR3 is TGTGCCAGCAGCTTGTTCTTTGACTTTAACTATGGCTACACCTTC. Filled out from reference TRBV5-4 and TRBJ1-2, the complete variable domain reads ETGVTQSPTHLIKTRGQQVTLRCSSQSGHNTVSWYQQALGQGPQFIFQYYREEENGRGNFPPRFSGLQFPNYSSELNVNALELDDSALYLCASSLFFDFNYGYTFGSGTRLTVV.

This clone appeared a single time. This CDR3 is also generated by other DNA sequences in the sample. V is TRBV10-3 and J is TRBJ1-1; tentative D call: TRBD1 (5 bases). The CDR3 is 15 residues long. V lost 0 bases to trimming and J lost 2 bases, with 10 bases between them. Germline V lookup: CDR1 ENHRY, CDR2 SYGVKD. DNA for the CDR3: TGTGCCATCAGTGAGTCGCGGCAGGGCAACACTGAAGCTTTCTTT. This codes for CAISESRQGNTEAFF.

This clone was detected only a few times. The chain couples TRBV7-6 to TRBJ2-1, with 11 positions matching TRBD2. After removal of 2 bases from V and 1 base from J, the junction contained 10 bases not matched to a gene. This CDR3 region has 19 residues. Germline values: CDR1 SGHVS, CDR2 FNYEAQ. CDR3 in amino acids: CASSLISGGAVGSYNEQFF. CDR3 DNA: TGTGCCAGCAGCTTAATTAGCGGGGGGGCCGTGGGATCCTACAATGAGCAGTTCTTC.

Details on this clone: Relative to the germline gene, one junction end is altered; a read error may explain this. V and J are TRBV18 and TRBJ1-5, with D uncertain. Germline CDR1 reads KGHSH; CDR2 reads LQKENI. This CDR3 region has 15 residues. This CDR3 reads CVSSPGPAPNQPQHF. The DNA for the CDR3 is TGTGTCAGCTCACCTGGGCCAGCACCTAATCAGCCCCAGCATTTT.

Remarks on this clone: The junction departs from the called germline gene at one end, perhaps through a read error. This rearrangement joins TRBV7-9 to TRBJ1-6; D is unclear. Germline V lookup: CDR1 SEHNR, CDR2 FQNEAQ (reference sequence). CDR3 length: 13 amino acids. For the CDR3, the DNA is TGTTCCAGCAGCTTAACGCGGGAATCACCCCTCCACTTT. Protein: CSSSLTRESPLHF.

As DNA, the CDR3 is TGTGCCAGCAGCTTCCGGAACACTGAAGCTTTCTTT. Protein sequence: CASSFRNTEAFF. The chain uses TRBV5-4 and TRBJ1-1; no clear D. The germline V gene has CDR1 SGHNT and CDR2 YYREEE (reference sequence). V was cut by 2 bases and J by 1 base, with 3 bases left in between. This CDR3 region has 12 residues.

V and J are TRBV7-7 and TRBJ2-7; D gene uncertain. V shed 5 bases and J shed 1 base, with 15 bases lying between them. This CDR3 contains 15 residues. Germline CDR1 SSHAT, CDR2 FNYEAQ (reference sequence). CDR3 sequence (DNA): TGTGCCAGCAGCCCGACGCTAGACGGTTCCTACGAGCAGTACTTC. Residues: CASSPTLDGSYEQYF.

The chain links TRBV28 to TRBJ2-2, with D possibly TRBD2 on 6 matching bases. Germline CDR1 MDHEN, CDR2 SYDVKM. The germline V and J ends were trimmed by 4 bases and 1 base, with 13 bases remaining between them. The CDR3 runs to 16 residues. The CDR3: CASSSRESRNTGELFF. CDR3 coding DNA: TGTGCCAGCAGTTCGCGGGAAAGTCGGAACACCGGGGAGCTGTTTTTT.

This chain joins TRBV7-8 and TRBJ1-5; TRBD1 matches 7 bases. The germline gives CDR1 SGHVS, CDR2 FQNEAQ. The CDR3 contains 15 residues. V lost 5 bases and J lost 4; bases outside the gene matches: 8. CDR3 sequence reads: CASSPTGQLNQPQHF. DNA of the CDR3: TGTGCCAGCAGCCCGACGGGACAGCTAAATCAGCCCCAGCATTTT. Using reference TRBV7-8 and TRBJ1-5 for the parts outside the CDR3, the full variable domain is GAGVSQSPRYKVAKRGQDVALRCDPISGHVSLFWYQQALGQGPEFLTYFQNEAQLDKSGLPSDRFFAERPEGSVSTLKIQRTQQEDSAVYLCASSPTGQLNQPQHFGDGTRLSIL.

J is TRBJ1-5 and V is TRBV30; D is possibly TRBD1 (6 bases). V gave up 3 bases and J gave up 6 bases, with 12 bases separating them. Germline V CDR1 and CDR2: GTSNPN, SVGIG (reference sequence). This CDR3 region has 13 residues. The CDR3 spells CAWRGGLGQPQHF. The CDR3 DNA is TGTGCCTGGAGGGGGGGGCTCGGTCAGCCCCAGCATTTT.

The chain joins TRBV9 to TRBJ2-2; no definite D call. The CDR3 is made up of 13 amino acids. Germline loops: CDR1 SGDLS, CDR2 YYNGEE. V was cut by 0 bases and J by 4 bases, with 4 bases left in between. The CDR3 spells CASSVAFTGELFF. The CDR3 coding sequence is TGTGCCAGCAGCGTAGCTTTCACCGGGGAGCTGTTTTTT.

The chain recombines TRBV6-5 with TRBJ1-1, with TRBD1 as a possible D gene (6 bases). V was trimmed by 5 bases and J by 4 bases, leaving 11 bases between them. This CDR3 has 13 amino acids. Germline V gene sequence: CDR1 MNHEY, CDR2 SVGAGI. The CDR3 protein is CASSHKGGTEAFF. As DNA, the CDR3 is TGTGCCAGCAGTCATAAAGGGGGCACTGAAGCTTTCTTT.